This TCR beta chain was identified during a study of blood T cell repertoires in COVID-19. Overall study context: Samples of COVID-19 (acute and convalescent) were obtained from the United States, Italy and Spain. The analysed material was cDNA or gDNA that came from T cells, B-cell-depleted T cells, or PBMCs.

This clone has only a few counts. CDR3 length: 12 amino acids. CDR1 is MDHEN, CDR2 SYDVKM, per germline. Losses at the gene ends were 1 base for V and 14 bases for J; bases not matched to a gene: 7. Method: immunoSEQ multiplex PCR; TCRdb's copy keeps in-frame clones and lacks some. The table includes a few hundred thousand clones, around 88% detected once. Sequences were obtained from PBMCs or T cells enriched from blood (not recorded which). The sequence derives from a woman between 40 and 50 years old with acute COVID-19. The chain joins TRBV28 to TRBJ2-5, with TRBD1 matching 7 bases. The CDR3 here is CASSLLGTDHYF. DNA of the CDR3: TGTGCCAGCAGTTTATTGGGGACAGACCATTACTTC. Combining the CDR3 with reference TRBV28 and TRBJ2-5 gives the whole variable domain DVKVTQSSRYLVKRTGEKVFLECVQDMDHENMFWYRQDPGLGLRLIYFSYDVKMKEKGDIPEGYSVSREKKERFSLILESASTNQTSMYLCASSLLGTDHYFGPGTRLLVL.